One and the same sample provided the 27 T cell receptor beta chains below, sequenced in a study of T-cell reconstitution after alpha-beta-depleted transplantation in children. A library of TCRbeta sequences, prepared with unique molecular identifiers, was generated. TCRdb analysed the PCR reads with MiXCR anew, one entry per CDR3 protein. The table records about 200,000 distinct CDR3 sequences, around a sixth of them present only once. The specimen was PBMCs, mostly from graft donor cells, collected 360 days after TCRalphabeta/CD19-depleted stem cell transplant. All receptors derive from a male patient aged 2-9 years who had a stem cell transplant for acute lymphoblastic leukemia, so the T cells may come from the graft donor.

CDR3 DNA sequence: TGTGCCAGCAGCTTACATGTAGGGTGGTACGAGCAGTACTTC. As protein: CASSLHVGWYEQYF. The chain is built from TRBV11-2 and TRBJ2-7, with D unresolved. From germline, CDR1 is SGHAT and CDR2 FQNNGV. Trimming left V 2 bases short and J 4 bases short, with 12 bases between. The CDR3 contains 14 residues.

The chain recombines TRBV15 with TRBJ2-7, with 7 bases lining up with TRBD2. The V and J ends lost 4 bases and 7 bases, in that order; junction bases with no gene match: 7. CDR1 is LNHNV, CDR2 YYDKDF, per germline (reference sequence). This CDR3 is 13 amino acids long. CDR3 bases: TGTGCCACCAGCACCCCAGCGGGGCAAGAGCAGTACTTC. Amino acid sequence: CATSTPAGQEQYF.

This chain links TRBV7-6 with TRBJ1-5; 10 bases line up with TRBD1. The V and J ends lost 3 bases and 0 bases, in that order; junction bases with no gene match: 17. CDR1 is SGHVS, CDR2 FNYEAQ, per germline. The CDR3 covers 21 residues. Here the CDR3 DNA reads TGTGCCAGCAGCTTGACACTGGCAGGGGGACAGGGGTTGCATAGCAATCAGCCCCAGCATTTT. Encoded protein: CASSLTLAGGQGLHSNQPQHF.

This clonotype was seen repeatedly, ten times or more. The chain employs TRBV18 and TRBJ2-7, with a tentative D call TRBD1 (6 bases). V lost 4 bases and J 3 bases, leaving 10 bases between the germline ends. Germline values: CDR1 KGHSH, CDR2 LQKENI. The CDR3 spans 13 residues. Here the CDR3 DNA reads TGTGCCAGCTCACAAGGACAGAGCTACGAGCAGTACTTC. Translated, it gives CASSQGQSYEQYF.

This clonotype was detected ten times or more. The CDR3 spells CSAQAGGIDNEQFF. Here the CDR3 DNA reads TGCAGTGCTCAAGCGGGGGGAATCGACAATGAGCAGTTCTTC. The chain recombines TRBV20-1 with TRBJ2-1, with TRBD2 identical over 9 bases. The CDR3 spans 14 residues. Per the germline V gene, CDR1 is DFQATT and CDR2 is SNEGSKA (reference sequence). After removal of 5 bases from V and 5 bases from J, the junction contained 7 bases not matched to a gene.

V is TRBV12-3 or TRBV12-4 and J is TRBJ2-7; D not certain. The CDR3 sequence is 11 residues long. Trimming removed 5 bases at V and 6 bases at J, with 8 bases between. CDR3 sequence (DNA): TGTGCCAGCAGTAAGACCTTCGAGCAGTACTTC. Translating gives CASSKTFEQYF.

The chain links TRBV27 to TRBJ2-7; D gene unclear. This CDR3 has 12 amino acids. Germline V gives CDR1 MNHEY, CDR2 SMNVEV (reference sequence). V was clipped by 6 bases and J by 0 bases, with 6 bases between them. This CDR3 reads CASSPNSYEQYF. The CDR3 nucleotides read TGTGCCAGCAGCCCGAACTCCTACGAGCAGTACTTC.

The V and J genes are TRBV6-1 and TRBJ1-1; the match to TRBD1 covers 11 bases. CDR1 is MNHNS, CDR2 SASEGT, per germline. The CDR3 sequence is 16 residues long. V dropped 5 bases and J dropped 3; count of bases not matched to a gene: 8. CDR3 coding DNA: TGTGCCAGCAGTAGGGACAGGGGGTATGTGGACACTGAAGCTTTCTTT. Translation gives CASSRDRGYVDTEAFF.

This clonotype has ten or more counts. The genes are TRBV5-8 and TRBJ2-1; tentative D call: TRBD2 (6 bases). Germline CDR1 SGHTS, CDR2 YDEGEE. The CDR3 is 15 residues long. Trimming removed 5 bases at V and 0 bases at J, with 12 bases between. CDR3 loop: CASSQRVNSYNEQFF. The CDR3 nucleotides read TGTGCCAGCAGTCAGCGGGTTAACTCCTACAATGAGCAGTTCTTC.

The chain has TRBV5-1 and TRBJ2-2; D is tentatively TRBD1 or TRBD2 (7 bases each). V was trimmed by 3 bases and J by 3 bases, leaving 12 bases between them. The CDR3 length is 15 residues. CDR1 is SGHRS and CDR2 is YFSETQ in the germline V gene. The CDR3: CASSSSGGDTGELFF. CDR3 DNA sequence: TGCGCCAGCAGCTCTTCAGGGGGGGACACCGGGGAGCTGTTTTTT.

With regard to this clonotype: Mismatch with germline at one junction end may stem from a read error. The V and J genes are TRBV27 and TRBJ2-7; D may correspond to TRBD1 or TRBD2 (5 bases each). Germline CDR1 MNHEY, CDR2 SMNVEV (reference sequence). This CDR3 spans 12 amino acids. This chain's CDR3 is CASSPGPYVQYF. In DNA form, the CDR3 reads TGTGCCAGCAGTCCGGGACCCTACGTGCAGTACTTC.

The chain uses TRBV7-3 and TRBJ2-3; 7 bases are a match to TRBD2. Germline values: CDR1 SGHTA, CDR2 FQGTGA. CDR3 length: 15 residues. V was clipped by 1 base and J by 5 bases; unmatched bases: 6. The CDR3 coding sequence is TGTGCCAGCAGCTTAAATTCGCCGGGGGGAGATACGCAGTATTTT. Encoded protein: CASSLNSPGGDTQYF.

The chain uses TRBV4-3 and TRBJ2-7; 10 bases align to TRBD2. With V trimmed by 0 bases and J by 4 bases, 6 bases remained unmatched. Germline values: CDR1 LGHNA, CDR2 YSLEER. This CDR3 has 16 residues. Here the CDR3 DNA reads TGCGCCAGCAGCCAAGATTGGCTAGCGGGAGCTTACGAGCAGTACTTC. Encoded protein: CASSQDWLAGAYEQYF.

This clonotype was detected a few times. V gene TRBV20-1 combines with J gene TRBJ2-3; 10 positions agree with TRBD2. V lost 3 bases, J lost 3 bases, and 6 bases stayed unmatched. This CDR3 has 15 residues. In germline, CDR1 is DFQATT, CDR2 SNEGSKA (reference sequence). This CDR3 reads CSASRLAGETDTQYF. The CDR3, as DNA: TGCAGTGCTAGCCGTCTAGCGGGAGAGACAGATACGCAGTATTTT.

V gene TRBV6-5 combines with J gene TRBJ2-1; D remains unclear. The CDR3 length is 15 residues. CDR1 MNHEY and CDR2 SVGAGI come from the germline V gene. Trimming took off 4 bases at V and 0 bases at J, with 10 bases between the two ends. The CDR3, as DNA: TGTGCCAGCAGTTTGGTACCGGTCTCCTACAATGAGCAGTTCTTC. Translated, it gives CASSLVPVSYNEQFF.

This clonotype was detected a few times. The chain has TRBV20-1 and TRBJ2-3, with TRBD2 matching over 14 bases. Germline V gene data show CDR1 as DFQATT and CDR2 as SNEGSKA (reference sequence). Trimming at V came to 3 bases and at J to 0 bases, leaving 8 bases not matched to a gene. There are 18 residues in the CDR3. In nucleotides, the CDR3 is TGCAGTGCTAGCGACGGGACTAGCGGGAGTTGGAGCACAGATACGCAGTATTTT. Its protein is CSASDGTSGSWSTDTQYF.

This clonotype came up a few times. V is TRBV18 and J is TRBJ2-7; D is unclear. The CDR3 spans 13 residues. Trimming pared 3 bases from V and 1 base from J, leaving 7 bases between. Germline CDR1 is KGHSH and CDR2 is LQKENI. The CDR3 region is CASSPVGSYEQYF. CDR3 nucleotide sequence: TGTGCCAGCTCACCCGTCGGATCCTACGAGCAGTACTTC.

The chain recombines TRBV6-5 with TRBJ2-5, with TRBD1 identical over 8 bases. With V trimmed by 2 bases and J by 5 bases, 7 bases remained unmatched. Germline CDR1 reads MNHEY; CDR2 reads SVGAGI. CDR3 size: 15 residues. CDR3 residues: CASSYGGQGRETQYF. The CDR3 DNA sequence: TGTGCCAGCAGTTACGGTGGACAGGGCCGGGAGACCCAGTACTTC.

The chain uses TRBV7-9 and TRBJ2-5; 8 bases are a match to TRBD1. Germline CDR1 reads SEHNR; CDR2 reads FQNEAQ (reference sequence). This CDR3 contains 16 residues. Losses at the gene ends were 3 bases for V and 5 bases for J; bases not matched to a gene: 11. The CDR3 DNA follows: TGTGCCAGCAGCTTCGCACAGGGGGAGTTTAGGGAGACCCAGTACTTC. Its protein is CASSFAQGEFRETQYF.

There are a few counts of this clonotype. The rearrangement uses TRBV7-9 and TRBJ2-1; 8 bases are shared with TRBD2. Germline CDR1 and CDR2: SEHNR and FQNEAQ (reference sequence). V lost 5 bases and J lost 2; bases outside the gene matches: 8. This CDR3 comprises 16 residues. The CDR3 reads CASSPSGLEAYNEQFF. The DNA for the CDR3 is TGTGCCAGCAGCCCCTCGGGACTAGAGGCCTACAATGAGCAGTTCTTC. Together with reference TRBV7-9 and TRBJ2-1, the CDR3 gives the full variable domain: DTGVSQNPRHKITKRGQNVTFRCDPISEHNRLYWYRQTLGQGPEFLTYFQNEAQLEKSRLLSDRFSAERPKGSFSTLEIQRTEQGDSAMYLCASSPSGLEAYNEQFFGPGTRLTVL.

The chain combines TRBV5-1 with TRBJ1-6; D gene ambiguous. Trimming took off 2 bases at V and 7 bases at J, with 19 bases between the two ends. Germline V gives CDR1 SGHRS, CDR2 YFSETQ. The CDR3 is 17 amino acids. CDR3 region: CASSLSVGSELNSPLHF. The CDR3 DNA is TGCGCCAGCAGCTTATCCGTGGGATCGGAGCTGAATTCACCCCTCCACTTT.

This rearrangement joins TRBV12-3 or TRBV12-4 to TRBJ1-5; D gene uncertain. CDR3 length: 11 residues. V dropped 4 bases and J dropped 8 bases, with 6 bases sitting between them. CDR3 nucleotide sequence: TGTGCCAGCAGTTCAGGCGAGCCCCAGCATTTT. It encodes CASSSGEPQHF.

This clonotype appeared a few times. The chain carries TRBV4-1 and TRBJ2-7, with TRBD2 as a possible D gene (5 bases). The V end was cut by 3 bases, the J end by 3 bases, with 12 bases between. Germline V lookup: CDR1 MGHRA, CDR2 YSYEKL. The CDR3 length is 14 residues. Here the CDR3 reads CASSQAGLFYEQYF. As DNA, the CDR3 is TGCGCCAGCAGCCAGGCGGGCCTCTTCTACGAGCAGTACTTC.

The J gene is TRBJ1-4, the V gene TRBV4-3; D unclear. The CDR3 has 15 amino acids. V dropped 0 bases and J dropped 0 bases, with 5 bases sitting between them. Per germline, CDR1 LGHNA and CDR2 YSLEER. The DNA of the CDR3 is TGCGCCAGCAGCCAAGATAAGGCAACTAATGAAAAACTGTTTTTT. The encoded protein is CASSQDKATNEKLFF.

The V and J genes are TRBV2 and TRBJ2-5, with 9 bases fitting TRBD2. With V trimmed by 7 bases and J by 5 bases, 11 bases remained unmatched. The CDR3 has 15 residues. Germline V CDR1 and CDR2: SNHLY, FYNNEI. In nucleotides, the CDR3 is TGTGCCAGCACCAAGCCCGGGACTAGCTTTGAGACCCAGTACTTC. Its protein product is CASTKPGTSFETQYF.

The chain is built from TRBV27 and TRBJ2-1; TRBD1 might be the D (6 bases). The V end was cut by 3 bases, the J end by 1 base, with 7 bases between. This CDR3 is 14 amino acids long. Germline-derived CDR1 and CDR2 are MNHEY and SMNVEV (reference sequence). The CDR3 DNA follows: TGTGCCAGCAGTTTTACAGGGTCCTACAATGAGCAGTTCTTC. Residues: CASSFTGSYNEQFF.

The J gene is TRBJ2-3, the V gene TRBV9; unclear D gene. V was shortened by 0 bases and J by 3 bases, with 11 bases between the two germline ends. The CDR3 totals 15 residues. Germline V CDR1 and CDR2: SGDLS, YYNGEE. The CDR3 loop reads CASSVGPSTTDTQYF. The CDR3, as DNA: TGTGCCAGCAGCGTAGGCCCGTCTACTACAGATACGCAGTATTTT.